The 20 T cell receptor beta chains below were found in one sample sequenced in a study of T cell changes during pregnancy in multiple sclerosis. Produced via immunoSEQ multiplex PCR; TCRdb's table is partial and in-frame only. In the table there are approximately 40,000 clones, around 90% of which are singletons. The input for sequencing was CD4+ T cells from peripheral blood mononuclear cells, taken in the second trimester of pregnancy. The receptors stem from a female donor with multiple sclerosis, enrolled in a pregnancy study.

The rearrangement joins TRBV6-5 to TRBJ2-3, with 11 bases that match TRBD1. Germline V gene sequence: CDR1 MNHEY, CDR2 SVGAGI. V gave up 1 base and J gave up 4 bases; unmatched junction bases: 4. The CDR3 has 16 residues. CDR3 in amino acids: CASSYFGQGASDTQYF. Written as DNA, the CDR3 is TGTGCCAGCAGTTACTTCGGACAGGGGGCCTCAGATACGCAGTATTTT.

V usage is TRBV4-1 and J usage is TRBJ2-1; D not resolved. The germline gives CDR1 MGHRA, CDR2 YSYEKL. The length of the CDR3 is 16 residues. The germline V and J ends were trimmed by 0 bases and 0 bases, with 9 bases remaining between them. The CDR3 here is CASSQDITGSYNEQFF. CDR3 bases: TGCGCCAGCAGCCAAGATATCACTGGCTCCTACAATGAGCAGTTCTTC.

This rearrangement joins TRBV5-1 to TRBJ2-3, with D uncertain. V lost 4 bases, J lost 1 base, and 7 bases lay in between. Germline V gene lookup returns CDR1 SGHRS and CDR2 YFSETQ. This CDR3 is built from 13 residues. The CDR3 DNA is TGCGCCAGCAGCCTAGACCGCACAGATACGCAGTATTTT. Encoded protein: CASSLDRTDTQYF. The full variable domain, rest sourced from reference TRBV5-1 and TRBJ2-3, is KAGVTQTPRYLIKTRGQQVTLSCSPISGHRSVSWYQQTPGQGLQFLFEYFSETQRNKGNFPGRFSGRQFSNSRSEMNVSTLELGDSALYLCASSLDRTDTQYFGPGTRLTVL.

This rearrangement joins TRBV28 to TRBJ1-5; no clear D. The germline V and J ends were trimmed by 1 base and 0 bases, with 10 bases remaining between them. Germline CDR1 MDHEN, CDR2 SYDVKM. This CDR3 region has 16 residues. The CDR3 loop is CASSLSRLDSNQPQHF. The CDR3 bases are TGTGCCAGCAGTTTATCCAGACTAGATAGCAATCAGCCCCAGCATTTT.

This sequence joins TRBV5-1 and TRBJ2-3, with D possibly TRBD2 on 6 matching bases. The germline V gene has CDR1 SGHRS and CDR2 YFSETQ. With 0 bases removed from V and 0 bases from J, the gap between germline ends came to 11 bases. CDR3 length equals 16 residues. This CDR3 is CASSLGGGTSTDTQYF. CDR3 in DNA: TGCGCCAGCAGCTTGGGAGGTGGGACTAGCACAGATACGCAGTATTTT.

The V gene is TRBV25-1, the J gene TRBJ1-2, with TRBD1 as a possible D gene (5 bases). Germline assignment: CDR1 MGHDK and CDR2 SYGVNS. This CDR3 contains 15 residues. Trimming pared 3 bases from V and 0 bases from J, leaving 11 bases between. The CDR3 region has the DNA TGTGCCAGCAGTGATTCGCCGACAGCTAACTATGGCTACACCTTC. This gives the protein CASSDSPTANYGYTF.

J is TRBJ2-7 and V is TRBV27, with 10 bases fitting TRBD2. Trimming took 9 bases from V and 5 from J; bases not matched to a gene: 7. The CDR3 contains 13 residues. The germline CDR1 and CDR2 sequences are MNHEY and SMNVEV (reference sequence). The CDR3 bases are TGTGCCAGTAAAGGACTAGCGGTCAACGAGCAGTACTTC. Translated: CASKGLAVNEQYF.

This chain joins TRBV18 and TRBJ1-1; D gene unclear. The V and J ends lost 2 bases and 1 base respectively, with 20 bases between them. The germline CDR1 and CDR2 sequences are KGHSH and LQKENI. The CDR3 sequence is 18 residues long. The CDR3 spells CASSPLPGSSLANTEAFF. The CDR3 DNA is TGTGCCAGCTCACCATTACCGGGGAGTTCTCTTGCGAACACTGAAGCTTTCTTT. The entire variable domain, with the rest obtained from reference TRBV18 and TRBJ1-1, is as follows: NAGVMQNPRHLVRRRGQEARLRCSPMKGHSHVYWYRQLPEEGLKFMVYLQKENIIDESGMPKERFSAEFPKEGPSILRIQQVVRGDSAAYFCASSPLPGSSLANTEAFFGQGTRLTVV.

The chain uses TRBV5-1 and TRBJ2-2; D unclear. Trimming cost V 4 bases and J 5 bases, with 9 bases left between them. CDR1 SGHRS and CDR2 YFSETQ come from the germline V gene. The CDR3 loop spans 13 amino acids. CDR3 DNA: TGCGCCAGCAGCAAAGCGATGACCGGGGAGCTGTTTTTT. It encodes CASSKAMTGELFF.

The gene calls are TRBV5-6 and TRBJ2-7, with D perhaps matching TRBD1 (6 bases). This CDR3 comprises 13 residues. Looked up from germline, CDR1 is SGHDT and CDR2 is YYEEEE. V was trimmed by 2 bases and J by 7 bases, leaving 13 bases between them. The CDR3 spells CASSLNRVGEQYF. CDR3 coding DNA: TGTGCCAGCAGCTTAAACAGGGTTGGAGAGCAGTACTTC.

V gene TRBV19 combines with J gene TRBJ2-2; 15 nucleotides line up with TRBD2. This CDR3 is 17 amino acids long. Unmatched junction bases numbered 5, after V lost 8 bases and J lost 1 base. Germline CDR1 is LNHDA and CDR2 is SQIVND (reference sequence). CDR3 nucleotide sequence: TGTGCCAGTCGGACTAGCGGGAGGGCCCAGAACACCGGGGAGCTGTTTTTT. Protein sequence: CASRTSGRAQNTGELFF.

This rearrangement joins TRBV18 to TRBJ1-1; D not resolved. With 4 bases removed from V and 4 bases from J, the gap between germline ends came to 10 bases. The CDR3 is made up of 13 amino acids. CDR1 and CDR2 from the germline V gene are KGHSH and LQKENI. This chain's CDR3 is CASSQGVGTEAFF. CDR3 DNA: TGTGCCAGCTCACAGGGAGTGGGCACTGAAGCTTTCTTT.

The chain is built from TRBV15 and TRBJ2-2; the match to TRBD1 covers 7 bases. This CDR3 has 15 amino acids. V lost 6 bases and J lost 2; bases outside the gene matches: 6. CDR1 and CDR2 (germline): LNHNV, YYDKDF (reference sequence). The CDR3 DNA reads as TGTGCCACCAGACAGGGACAGCCTAACACCGGGGAGCTGTTTTTT. Residues: CATRQGQPNTGELFF. Full variable domain (outside the CDR3, taken from reference TRBV15 and TRBJ2-2): DAMVIQNPRYQVTQFGKPVTLSCSQTLNHNVMYWYQQKSSQAPKLLFHYYDKDFNNEADTPDNFQSRRPNTSFCFLDIRSPGLGDTAMYLCATRQGQPNTGELFFGEGSRLTVL.

V usage is TRBV6-1 and J usage is TRBJ1-6; weak D call: TRBD1 (5 bases). Trimming shortened V by 4 bases and J by 3 bases, and 10 bases separated the two germline ends. This CDR3 contains 15 residues. Germline assignment: CDR1 MNHNS and CDR2 SASEGT. The CDR3 sequence is CASSGQSLYNSPLHF. The DNA of the CDR3 is TGTGCCAGCAGTGGACAGTCCCTCTATAATTCACCCCTCCACTTT.

This rearrangement joins TRBV30 to TRBJ1-5; D remains unclear. The CDR3 extends over 15 amino acids. V gave up 0 bases and J gave up 1 base, with 10 bases separating them. Germline CDR1 GTSNPN, CDR2 SVGIG (reference sequence). This CDR3 is CAWSVETGSNQPQHF. CDR3 in DNA: TGTGCCTGGAGTGTAGAAACGGGAAGCAATCAGCCCCAGCATTTT.

This chain joins TRBV9 and TRBJ2-3; 13 bases fit TRBD2. Germline CDR1 is SGDLS and CDR2 is YYNGEE. This CDR3 is built from 15 residues. J was trimmed by 5 bases and V by 3 bases; bases with no gene match: 3. The CDR3 sequence: CASSARLAGGDTQYF. CDR3 coding DNA: TGTGCCAGCAGCGCCCGACTAGCGGGAGGAGATACGCAGTATTTT. The complete variable domain, with remaining parts taken from reference TRBV9 and TRBJ2-3, reads DSGVTQTPKHLITATGQRVTLRCSPRSGDLSVYWYQQSLDQGLQFLIQYYNGEERAKGNILERFSAQQFPDLHSELNLSSLELGDSALYFCASSARLAGGDTQYFGPGTRLTVL.

In its sample, this clone was seen once. This chain connects TRBV6-1 to TRBJ2-1, with TRBD2 identical over 16 bases. The CDR3 covers 15 residues. The germline gives CDR1 MNHNS, CDR2 SASEGT. Trimming at V came to 8 bases and at J to 8 bases, leaving 6 bases not matched to a gene. The CDR3 loop reads CASGTSGRAGDEQFF. CDR3 in DNA: TGTGCCAGCGGGACTAGCGGGAGGGCCGGGGATGAGCAGTTCTTC.

This clone is labeled medium-sized. The rearrangement links TRBV5-1 to TRBJ2-7; TRBD2 might be the D (6 bases). The CDR3 covers 14 residues. Germline V CDR1 and CDR2: SGHRS, YFSETQ. V was shortened by 0 bases and J by 3 bases, with 10 bases between the two germline ends. The CDR3, as DNA: TGCGCCAGCAGCTTGGACGGGAGCGGCTACGAGCAGTACTTC. It translates to CASSLDGSGYEQYF.

The genes are TRBV7-9 and TRBJ1-1; perhaps TRBD1 as D (6 bases). V was shortened by 2 bases and J by 4 bases, with 8 bases between the two germline ends. The CDR3 extends over 13 amino acids. Germline assignment: CDR1 SEHNR and CDR2 FQNEAQ (reference sequence). In DNA form, the CDR3 reads TGTGCCAGCAGCTTAATCAGGGGCACTGAAGCTTTCTTT. Its protein is CASSLIRGTEAFF.

J is TRBJ2-7 and V is TRBV19; 8 nucleotides agree with TRBD1. CDR1 is LNHDA and CDR2 is SQIVND in the germline V gene (reference sequence). V was clipped by 3 bases and J by 3 bases; unmatched bases: 7. This CDR3 is built from 15 residues. Here the CDR3 DNA reads TGTGCCAGTAGTATCCGACAGGGGAAGGGCTACGAGCAGTACTTC. Protein product: CASSIRQGKGYEQYF.